The TCR beta chain under discussion was sequenced for a study of cytomegalovirus exposure and HLA in healthy donors. Study conclusions and caveats: A few CMV-associated chains were confirmed in vitro to be specific for CMV antigens.

The PCR made use of 60 Vbeta and 13 Jbeta primers. Method: immunoSEQ multiplex PCR; TCRdb's copy keeps in-frame clones and lacks some. Counted here are roughly 120,000 clones, about 81% occurring once; the ten biggest clones make up around 0.99%. Of note for this clone: The antigen is not known.

The sequencing sample was made of PBMCs. This clonotype was obtained from a woman aged 30 to 39 in good health and CMV-seronegative.

CDR3 loop: CASITGQSNYEQYF. Written as DNA, the CDR3 is TGTGCCAGCATTACTGGACAGTCGAACTACGAGCAGTACTTC. The chain uses TRBV6-6 and TRBJ2-7; TRBD1 is a possible D gene (6 bases). CDR1 MNHNY and CDR2 SVGAGI come from the germline V gene (reference sequence). This CDR3 is built from 14 residues. Trimming removed 7 bases from V and 3 bases from J, with 16 bases in between.